This TCR beta chain was recorded in a study of OX40 agonist ivuxolimab in advanced cancers. Background on the whole study: The costimulatory receptor OX40 (CD134) was targeted by ivuxolimab, a fully human IgG2 agonistic monoclonal antibody. Intravenous ivuxolimab was administered to patients every 2 weeks at six dose levels: 0.01, 0.1, 0.3, 1.5, 3 and 10 mg/kg. Among the 52 dose-escalation patients, 19 had hepatocellular carcinoma, 15 melanoma, 9 renal cell carcinoma and 9 head and neck cancer. The dose-escalation cohort was around 84% male with a mean age of roughly 62 years, ranging from roughly 20 to 80. Prior anti-PD-1, anti-PD-L1 or anti-CTLA-4 therapy was permitted, and less than 45% of dose-escalation patients had received checkpoint inhibitors. Partial responses occurred in three dose-escalation patients, of whom one had hepatocellular carcinoma and two had cutaneous melanoma. The purpose of peripheral TCRbeta sequencing was to test whether ivuxolimab changed TCR sequence diversity and led to clonal T-cell expansion. The paper covers the monotherapy dose-escalation part of the phase I ivuxolimab trial, which included N ≈ 57 patients. The paper's findings and limits, for the study overall: Low levels of normalized T-cell clonal expansion were also seen in some nonresponding patients. At doses of 0.1 to 3.0 mg/kg, clonal expansion of both CD4+ and CD8+ blood T cells was observed from baseline to week 6. After ivuxolimab, CD8+ T cells had more expanded clones than CD4+ T cells on average. The antigen specificity of the clonally expanded peripheral T cells was not determined. Partial responders in the 0.1-3.0 mg/kg groups had among the lowest normalized peripheral clonal expansion, especially among CD8+ T cells.

In regard to this clone: Its antigen is currently not known. Nothing much larger sits one base from this clone, and base qualities are not available.

Patients with autoimmune disease history or receiving systemic immunosuppression were excluded from the trial. In every dose cohort, peripheral blood was drawn for TCR sequencing at baseline, cycle 4 day 1, and cycle 7 day 1. The samples were drawn from a first-in-human, open-label, multicenter phase I dose-escalation trial of ivuxolimab. Adults with locally advanced or metastatic melanoma, renal cell, hepatocellular, or head and neck squamous cell carcinoma were enrolled in the trial. CD4+ and CD8+ T cells were sorted separately from peripheral blood before TCR sequencing. Genomic DNA was extracted from sorted cells for sequencing of the TCRbeta CDR3 region. TCRbeta CDR3 regions were sequenced using the immunoSEQ Assay. The clones in this table, taken by TCRdb from immuneACCESS, are in-frame only. Not every clone is retained; where verified, under half of the shortfall comes from an unresolved V gene, and the cause of the rest is unknown. In all, the sample holds more than 80,000 clones, and roughly 89% of those were seen once. Roughly 1.5% of the sample comes from the top ten.

The germline V gene (reference sequence) gives CDR1 as SGHNT and CDR2 as YYREEE. The CDR3 has 15 amino acids, counting the end cysteine and phenylalanine. Only the CDR3 DNA is retained, 45 bases long and in frame from the first base. V is trimmed back by 2 bases and J by 5 bases, and the junction contains 9 bases that no gene match accounts for. This TCR was recovered from an adult with an advanced solid tumor such as melanoma, head and neck, liver or kidney cancer. Sequencing was performed on CD4+ or CD8+ T cells sorted from blood, taken in a trial of the OX40 agonist ivuxolimab. The chain was built from TRBV5-4 and TRBJ2-7; 8 nucleotides in the junction match TRBD1. This receptor has the CDR3 CASSFPGGNFDEQYF. The sequence in DNA is TGTGCCAGCAGCTTTCCAGGGGGCAATTTCGACGAGCAGTACTTC.